Listed below are T cell receptor beta chains from one sample, sequenced in a study of CD8+ T cells in alopecia areata. Repertoires were generated with immunoSEQ multiplex PCR, while TCRdb's copy carries only in-frame clones and drops some. The data contain fewer than 90,000 clones, 51% of them singletons. The specimen sequenced was NKG2D-high CD8+ T cells sorted from blood. These receptors were collected from a human donor with alopecia areata. Each CDR3 is given with its conserved first and last residue. The order of the fields is V gene, D gene, J gene, clone size, CDR3 protein, CDR3 DNA. The D gene is left open where the match is weak. Clone size appears in some rows only: once, few, many, or a class for an expanded clone.

TRBV18	-	TRBJ1-6	-	CASSLSVALPLHF	TGTGCCAGCTCACTAAGCGTTGCCCTACCCCTCCACTTT
TRBV29-1	-	TRBJ2-2	-	CSVDDSYGELFF	TGCAGCGTAGATGACAGTTACGGGGAGCTGTTTTTT
TRBV29-1	TRBD2	TRBJ2-4	-	CSADGDGGDDIQYF	TGCAGCGCCGACGGGGACGGGGGGGATGACATTCAGTACTTC
TRBV4-1	-	TRBJ1-1	few	CASSQDSGLGDTEAFF	TGCGCCAGCAGCCAAGATTCAGGTCTGGGGGACACTGAAGCTTTCTTT
TRBV7-2	-	TRBJ1-5	-	CASSSGTPNQPQHF	TGTGCCAGCAGCTCCGGGACACCGAATCAGCCCCAGCATTTT
TRBV10-3	-	TRBJ2-1	-	CAISGNREIFVDEQFF	TGTGCCATCAGTGGTAACAGGGAAATTTTTGTCGATGAGCAGTTCTTC
TRBV7-8	-	TRBJ2-2	-	CASSPDPGPGELFF	TGTGCCAGCAGCCCAGACCCAGGGCCCGGGGAGCTGTTTTTT
TRBV29-1	TRBD1	TRBJ1-1	-	CSVAGQGARGDTEAFF	TGCAGCGTCGCGGGACAGGGGGCGCGGGGGGACACTGAAGCTTTCTTT
TRBV19	-	TRBJ1-5	few	CASSISHSNQPQHF	TGTGCCAGTAGTATTTCACATAGCAATCAGCCCCAGCATTTT
TRBV30	TRBD2	TRBJ2-5	-	CAWDIGAGIQETQYF	TGTGCCTGGGACATTGGAGCGGGGATACAAGAGACCCAGTACTTC
TRBV28	TRBD1	TRBJ2-7	-	CATFPWQGAHEQYF	TGTGCCACCTTCCCGTGGCAGGGGGCCCACGAGCAGTACTTC
TRBV28	TRBD2	TRBJ2-1	-	CASSPLGLAYNEQFF	TGTGCCAGCAGCCCGTTGGGACTAGCCTACAATGAGCAGTTCTTC
TRBV25-1	-	TRBJ1-1	few	CASSLPGRTEAFF	TGTGCCAGCAGCTTACCAGGGAGAACTGAAGCTTTCTTT
TRBV29-1	-	TRBJ2-5	few	CSVLAVPQETQYF	TGCAGCGTATTAGCGGTCCCCCAAGAGACCCAGTACTTC
TRBV28	TRBD1	TRBJ2-6	-	CASGFQGAKASGANVLTF	TGTGCCAGCGGCTTCCAGGGGGCGAAGGCTTCTGGGGCCAACGTCCTGACTTTC
TRBV5-6	-	TRBJ2-2	-	CASSSLSTGELFF	TGTGCCAGCAGCTCCCTGTCCACCGGGGAGCTGTTTTTT
TRBV5-6	-	TRBJ2-1	-	CASSLATYNEQFF	TGTGCCAGCAGCTTGGCGACCTACAATGAGCAGTTCTTC
TRBV5-4	TRBD2	TRBJ2-1	few	CASSPGTSLEDEQFF	TGTGCCAGCAGCCCCGGGACTAGCTTAGAGGATGAGCAGTTCTTC
TRBV13	-	TRBJ2-1	-	CASRDRDNEQFF	TGTGCCAGCAGGGACAGAGACAATGAGCAGTTCTTC
TRBV2	TRBD1	TRBJ2-7	few	CASSDAGTDIYEQYF	TGTGCCAGCAGCGACGCCGGGACAGATATCTACGAGCAGTACTTC
TRBV19	-	TRBJ2-1	few	CASSRVNNEQFF	TGTGCCAGTAGCCGAGTCAACAATGAGCAGTTCTTC
TRBV6-5	TRBD1	TRBJ2-1	-	CASRLRQGYNEQFF	TGTGCCAGCCGCCTGCGACAGGGGTACAATGAGCAGTTCTTC
TRBV7-2	-	TRBJ2-4	-	CASSLASGRGNIQYF	TGTGCCAGCAGCTTAGCGTCGGGGCGGGGAAACATTCAGTACTTC
TRBV7-8	-	TRBJ1-5	-	CASSLDRVSNQPQHF	TGTGCCAGCAGCTTAGACAGGGTTAGCAATCAGCCCCAGCATTTT
TRBV29-1	TRBD1	TRBJ1-2	few	CSVEGQVEDGYTF	TGCAGCGTTGAGGGACAGGTTGAGGATGGCTACACCTTC
TRBV30	-	TRBJ1-5	-	CAWSHGPSNQPQHF	TGTGCCTGGAGTCACGGGCCTAGCAATCAGCCCCAGCATTTT
TRBV12-5	-	TRBJ1-1	-	CASGLVQFGQGNTEAFF	TGTGCTAGTGGTTTGGTACAGTTCGGGCAGGGGAACACTGAAGCTTTCTTT
TRBV5-6	-	TRBJ1-1	-	CASSEYRVLNTEAFF	TGTGCCAGCAGCGAATACCGCGTACTGAACACTGAAGCTTTCTTT
TRBV28	-	TRBJ2-7	-	CGSSSSYEQYF	TGTGGGTCGTCCAGCTCCTACGAGCAGTACTTC
TRBV9	-	TRBJ2-7	-	CASSAPGESYEQYF	TGTGCCAGCAGCGCCCCAGGGGAGTCCTACGAGCAGTACTTC
TRBV18	-	TRBJ2-7	few	CASSPSMGKNPYEQYF	TGTGCCAGCTCACCTTCGATGGGGAAGAACCCCTACGAGCAGTACTTC